The sequence of this TCR beta chain was determined in a study of CD8+CD57+ T cells in acquired aplastic anemia. Study-level information: Each DNA sample taken from sorted CD4+ and CD8+ cells came to about 3 ug on average.

Using genomic DNA as the template, TCR beta VDJ and CDR3 profiling was carried out. TCRdb ran MiXCR on the reads and lists one entry per CDR3 protein. The data contain under 350,000 distinct CDR3 sequences, approximately 56% of them singletons. Whole-study findings and limits: In common between the patients and the controls were around 29 CD8+ CDR3 sequences. Patients and controls were not found to differ significantly in CD8+ Simpson's diversity.

The CDR3 consists of 13 residues. The germline V and J ends were trimmed by 6 bases and 8 bases, with 16 bases remaining between them. Notes on this clonotype: Antigen specificity is unknown.

The receptor's source is a human donor with severe aplastic anemia or a healthy control (not recorded which). The chain uses TRBV12-3 or TRBV12-4 and TRBJ1-2; maybe TRBD1 (5 bases). The source material was sorted CD4+, CD8+, or CD8+CD57+ T cells (not recorded which) from PBMCs. The CDR3 nucleotides are TGTGCCAGCAGCCGCGGGACGGCCATGGGCTACACCTTC. This translates into CASSRGTAMGYTF.